These T cell receptor beta chains were read from a single sample in a study of cytomegalovirus exposure and HLA in healthy donors. Only in-frame clones appear in the TCRdb table, and some are missing; sequencing was by immunoSEQ multiplex PCR. This sample has some 160,000 clones; less than 9.5% occur once, and the top ten carry 1.5% to 2%. Source material: PBMCs. The receptors were gathered from a male donor in good health and CMV-seronegative. CDR3s include the opening cysteine and the closing phenylalanine or tryptophan. A D gene is named only where the DNA matches it firmly. Some rows have no size entry. The others give once, few or many, or a class for an expanded clone.

D gene,CDR3 length,V gene,J gene,clone size,CDR3 protein,CDR3 DNA
.,13,TRBV19,TRBJ1-5,.,CASSWAGNQPQHF,TGTGCCAGTAGTTGGGCAGGTAATCAGCCCCAGCATTTT
.,13,TRBV28,TRBJ1-2,.,CASSFREGYGYTF,TGTGCCAGCAGTTTCAGGGAGGGCTATGGCTACACCTTC
.,15,TRBV10-3,TRBJ2-1,few,CAISGGGSSYNEQFF,TGTGCCATCAGCGGGGGCGGGAGTAGTTACAATGAGCAGTTCTTC
.,12,TRBV7-9,TRBJ2-7,few,CASSFKGVEQYF,TGTGCCAGCAGCTTTAAGGGGGTGGAGCAGTACTTC
.,13,TRBV9,TRBJ2-2,.,CASTWGDTGELFF,TGTGCCAGCACATGGGGGGACACCGGGGAGCTGTTTTTT
.,14,TRBV6-5,TRBJ1-1,few,CASSSLQKNTEAFF,TGTGCCAGCAGTTCCCTACAGAAGAACACTGAAGCTTTCTTT
.,17,TRBV19,TRBJ1-1,few,CASSISTLLARNTEAFF,TGTGCCAGTAGTATCTCAACCTTACTAGCGAGGAACACTGAAGCTTTCTTT
TRBD2,15,TRBV10-3,TRBJ2-1,few,CAITPSAGGSNEQFF,TGTGCCATCACCCCGTCGGCGGGGGGGAGCAATGAGCAGTTCTTC
.,11,TRBV7-9,TRBJ2-1,few,CASSLGGEQFF,TGTGCCAGCAGCTTGGGGGGTGAGCAGTTCTTC
.,14,TRBV7-2,TRBJ1-2,.,CASSLSQGYRGYTF,TGTGCCAGCAGCTTATCCCAGGGGTATCGGGGCTACACCTTC
TRBD1,16,TRBV30,TRBJ1-5,few,CAWSVQTGSNNQPQHF,TGTGCCTGGAGTGTCCAGACAGGGTCTAATAATCAGCCCCAGCATTTT
TRBD1,17,TRBV5-1,TRBJ1-6,.,CASSLTPGQGRNSPLHF,TGCGCCAGCAGCTTGACGCCGGGACAGGGGCGGAATTCACCCCTCCACTTT
.,17,TRBV7-2,TRBJ1-1,.,CASSFSLGVMVNTEAFF,TGTGCCAGCAGCTTTTCGTTAGGGGTGATGGTGAACACTGAAGCTTTCTTT
.,12,TRBV19,TRBJ1-1,few,CASSIRGTEAFF,TGTGCCAGTAGTATCCGGGGGACTGAAGCTTTCTTT
TRBD2,20,TRBV30,TRBJ2-1,.,CAWSPPKRGISSSSYNEQFF,TGTGCCTGGAGCCCTCCTAAGCGGGGGATCTCCTCAAGCTCCTACAATGAGCAGTTCTTC
.,16,TRBV19,TRBJ2-6,few,CASSISSSSGANVLTF,TGTGCCAGTAGTATTAGCTCCTCCTCTGGGGCCAACGTCCTGACTTTC
.,19,TRBV28,TRBJ2-7,.,CASSLSLARGGPLSYEQYF,TGTGCCAGCAGTTTGTCCCTCGCTAGGGGGGGGCCCCTCTCCTACGAGCAGTACTTC
.,13,TRBV19,TRBJ2-5,few,CASSMGRAKTQYF,TGTGCCAGTAGTATGGGCAGGGCGAAGACCCAGTACTTC
TRBD1,18,TRBV28,TRBJ2-7,.,CASSLGTGGLITPYEQYF,TGTGCCAGCAGTCTCGGGACAGGGGGCCTTATTACCCCCTACGAGCAGTACTTC
TRBD1,14,TRBV27,TRBJ1-4,few,CASSATGVNEKLFF,TGTGCCAGCAGTGCGACAGGGGTTAATGAAAAACTGTTTTTT
TRBD2,15,TRBV6-1,TRBJ2-7,.,CASSESSGGSYEQYF,TGTGCCAGCAGTGAGTCTAGCGGGGGCTCCTACGAGCAGTACTTC
TRBD1,15,TRBV5-4,TRBJ2-5,few,CASSLGGQLKETQYF,TGTGCCAGCAGCTTGGGGGGACAGCTCAAAGAGACCCAGTACTTC
.,16,TRBV7-8,TRBJ2-7,.,CASSLAQRPGSYEQYF,TGTGCCAGCAGCTTAGCGCAAAGGCCAGGCTCCTACGAGCAGTACTTC
.,15,TRBV11-2,TRBJ2-2,.,CASSLGSSVPGELFF,TGTGCCAGCAGCTTAGGATCTAGCGTGCCCGGGGAGCTGTTTTTT
TRBD2,15,TRBV10-3,TRBJ2-1,.,CAISERRGIGNEQFF,TGTGCCATCAGTGAGAGGCGGGGGATAGGCAATGAGCAGTTCTTC
.,14,TRBV18,TRBJ2-5,few,CASSPGQFKETQYF,TGTGCCAGCTCACCAGGACAGTTCAAAGAGACCCAGTACTTC
.,12,TRBV5-1,TRBJ1-2,.,CASSFAGEGYTF,TGCGCCAGCAGCTTTGCAGGGGAGGGCTACACCTTC
.,13,TRBV7-2,TRBJ2-2,few,CASSVKEAGELFF,TGTGCCAGCAGCGTCAAAGAGGCCGGGGAGCTGTTTTTT